Listed here is a single T cell receptor (beta chain). This sample is part of a study of shared clonotypes between healthy human individuals. Nashville, Tennessee was home to all donors, each a Caucasian adult. The method was immunoSEQ multiplex PCR; TCRdb's version includes in-frame clones alone and lacks a portion of them. The repertoire holds around 1,000,000 clones, about 80% seen once, with over 0.8% in the top ten. Trimming pared 4 bases from V and 4 bases from J, leaving 13 bases between. The length of the CDR3 is 13 residues. Looked up from germline, CDR1 is GTSNPN and CDR2 is SVGIG (reference sequence).

The origin of this receptor is a man aged 18 to 29 in good health. Some clones in this sample may be carry-over from other donors' samples. V usage is TRBV30 and J usage is TRBJ2-5; maybe TRBD2 (7 bases). Sample: memory CD4+ T cells from PBMCs. Described subset: CD45RA-negative fraction. CDR3 coding DNA: TGTGCCTGGAAGGGGGGGCCCCGAGAGACCCAGTACTTC. This codes for CAWKGGPRETQYF.